This T cell receptor beta chain emerged from a study of blood T cells in healthy people across ages. PCR was performed a second time for about 6 to 11 cycles using a sample-barcoded 5' primer and a J-beta primer mix. From the 5' RACE reads, TCRdb called clonotypes with MiXCR, one entry per CDR3 protein. The sample has some 850,000 distinct CDR3 sequences, roughly 26% seen once. This clonotype has a handful of counts. A further study also used this sample, focusing on T cells of mothers and their children.

The TCR sequence derives from a boy aged 10-17 years in good health. The sequencing input was blood.

CDR3: CASSYSPAQARNEQFF. CDR3 bases: TGTGCCAGCAGTTACTCGCCCGCGCAGGCTCGAAATGAGCAGTTCTTC. J is TRBJ2-1 and V is TRBV6-5; unclear D gene. Looked up from germline, CDR1 is MNHEY and CDR2 is SVGAGI. This CDR3 has 16 amino acids. V gave up 0 bases and J gave up 7 bases, with 16 bases separating them.